The entry that follows covers one T cell receptor (beta chain) sequence. The sample belongs to a study of shared clonotypes between healthy human individuals. Terminally differentiated effector memory CD45RA+ cells were excluded from the naive CD8 cells, which were CD45RO-negative and positively selected for CCR7. The CDR3 spans 16 residues. Germline CDR1 is MDHEN and CDR2 is SYDVKM. V gave up 6 bases and J gave up 3 bases; unmatched junction bases: 8. The table came from immunoSEQ multiplex PCR; TCRdb's copy has only in-frame clones and leaves some out. Of over 2,000,000 clones listed, 90% to 95% are singletons.

The receptor comes from a man between 18 and 29 years old in good health. Some clones in this sample may be carry-over from other donors' samples. The sequenced sample was naive CD8+ T cells from PBMCs. J is TRBJ1-1 and V is TRBV28; 12 nucleotides agree with TRBD1. CDR3 in amino acids: CASRDGTGGLDTEAFF. The CDR3 DNA reads TGTGCCAGCAGGGATGGGACAGGGGGCCTGGACACTGAAGCTTTCTTT.